This T cell receptor beta chain was captured in a study of human T cells and chemical hapten exposure. The time point here: pre-sensitization, week 0. Treatment denoted: therapeutic diphenylcyclopropenone sensitization with weekly scalp DPC. TCRdb called the RACE reads again in MiXCR, with one record for every CDR3 protein. This sample has under 300,000 distinct CDR3 sequences, with approximately 7.5% found just once. V shed 6 bases and J shed 3 bases, with 12 bases lying between them. Germline V lookup: CDR1 MNHEY, CDR2 SMNVEV (reference sequence). CDR3 length: 14 amino acids. Source: whole blood, taken in connection with sensitization to the hapten diphenylcyclopropenone (DPC). The TCR comes from a man aged 18-30 years with alopecia areata. Some clones in this sample may be carry-over from other donors' samples. This chain connects TRBV27 to TRBJ2-1; no firm D call. The CDR3 here is CASSMDGLYNEQFF. The CDR3 nucleotides are TGTGCCAGCAGCATGGACGGGCTCTACAATGAGCAGTTCTTC.